Below, one T cell receptor beta chain is given with its context. Its specificity is not known. This entry comes from a study of cytomegalovirus exposure and HLA in healthy donors. Study results and limitations: Specificity for CMV antigens was confirmed in vitro for a few of the CMV-associated chains. Most observed TCR sequences were rare, whereas some public TCRs were detected in many donors.

Repertoires were generated with immunoSEQ multiplex PCR, while TCRdb's copy carries only in-frame clones and drops some. The sample includes about 250,000 clones, about 90% seen only once; the top ten take 12%. The donors were in the roughly 110-subject validation cohort; that cohort was separate from the approximately 670-subject first cohort. Trimming left V 5 bases short and J 3 bases short, with 10 bases between. The CDR3 covers 14 residues. Germline loops: CDR1 MGHRA, CDR2 YSYEKL. The chain uses TRBV4-1 and TRBJ1-4; tentatively, D is TRBD1 (6 bases). The TCR originated in a man aged 18 to 30 in good health and CMV-seropositive. Material for sequencing was PBMCs. CDR3 sequence (DNA): TGCGCCAGCAGCAGACGGACAGCTAATGAAAAACTGTTTTTT. This encodes CASSRRTANEKLFF.